This record covers a single TCR beta chain. What it binds is unknown. Sequenced by immunoSEQ multiplex PCR; TCRdb stores in-frame clones only, minus some. The table includes approximately 78,000 clones, approximately 85% detected once. This entry comes from a study of OX40 agonist ivuxolimab in advanced cancers. Overall study: Every 2 weeks, ivuxolimab was infused into the patients intravenously at between 0.01 and 10 mg/kg. Checkpoint inhibitors had been given previously to roughly 40% of patients.

There are 14 residues in the CDR3. CDR1 and CDR2 from the germline V gene are MNHEY and SMNVEV (reference sequence). Trimming shortened V by 6 bases and J by 4 bases, and 15 bases separated the two germline ends. Whole-study results and caveats: Expanded peripheral T cells had an undetermined antigen specificity. At 0.1 to 3.0 mg/kg and by week 6, CD4+ and CD8+ T cells in the blood had expanded clonally.

This sample comprised CD4+ or CD8+ T cells sorted from blood, obtained in a trial of the OX40 agonist ivuxolimab. The TCR originated in an adult with an advanced solid tumor such as melanoma, head and neck, liver or kidney cancer. The chain has TRBV27 and TRBJ1-1, with D maybe TRBD1 (6 bases). The CDR3 DNA follows: TGTGCCAGCAGGAGGAGGGGGACGGGCACTGAAGCTTTCTTT. It codes for CASRRRGTGTEAFF.